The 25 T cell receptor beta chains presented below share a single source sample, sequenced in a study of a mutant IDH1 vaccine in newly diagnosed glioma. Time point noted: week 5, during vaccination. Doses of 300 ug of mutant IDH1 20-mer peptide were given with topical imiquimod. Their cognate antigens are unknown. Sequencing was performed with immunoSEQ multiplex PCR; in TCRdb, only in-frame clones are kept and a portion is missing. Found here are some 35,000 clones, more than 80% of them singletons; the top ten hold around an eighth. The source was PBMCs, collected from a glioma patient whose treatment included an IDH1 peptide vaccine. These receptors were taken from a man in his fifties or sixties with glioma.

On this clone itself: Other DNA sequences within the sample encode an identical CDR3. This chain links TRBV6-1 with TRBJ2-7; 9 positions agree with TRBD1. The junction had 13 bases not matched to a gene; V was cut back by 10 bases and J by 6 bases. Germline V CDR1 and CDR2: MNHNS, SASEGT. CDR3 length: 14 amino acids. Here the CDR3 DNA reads TGTGCCACCACCCCTTGGACAGGGGCCGGCGAGCAGTACTTC. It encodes CATTPWTGAGEQYF.

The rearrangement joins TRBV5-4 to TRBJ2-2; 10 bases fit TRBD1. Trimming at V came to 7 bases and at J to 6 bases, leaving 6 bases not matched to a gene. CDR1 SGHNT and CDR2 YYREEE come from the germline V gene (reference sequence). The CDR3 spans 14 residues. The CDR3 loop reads CASRGQGFAGELFF. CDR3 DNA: TGTGCCAGCCGGGGACAGGGGTTTGCCGGGGAGCTGTTTTTT.

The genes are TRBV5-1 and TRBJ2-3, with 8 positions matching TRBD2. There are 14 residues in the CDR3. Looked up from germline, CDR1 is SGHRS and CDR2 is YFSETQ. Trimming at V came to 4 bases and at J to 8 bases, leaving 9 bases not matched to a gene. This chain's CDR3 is CASSPGGVLGTQYF. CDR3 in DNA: TGCGCCAGCAGCCCGGGGGGGGTCTTGGGTACGCAGTATTTT.

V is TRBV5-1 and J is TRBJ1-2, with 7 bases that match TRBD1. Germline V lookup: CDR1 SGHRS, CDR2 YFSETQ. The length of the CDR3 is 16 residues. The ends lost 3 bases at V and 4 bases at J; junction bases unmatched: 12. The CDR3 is CASSYSDRETGYGYTF. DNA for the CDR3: TGCGCCAGCAGCTATTCAGACAGGGAAACGGGCTATGGCTACACCTTC.

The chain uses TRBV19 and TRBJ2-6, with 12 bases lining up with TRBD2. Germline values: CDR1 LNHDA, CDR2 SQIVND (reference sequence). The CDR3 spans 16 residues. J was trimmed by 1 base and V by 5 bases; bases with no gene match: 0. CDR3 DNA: TGTGCCAGTAGTGGACTAGCGGGATCTGGGGCCAACGTCCTGACTTTC. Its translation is CASSGLAGSGANVLTF.

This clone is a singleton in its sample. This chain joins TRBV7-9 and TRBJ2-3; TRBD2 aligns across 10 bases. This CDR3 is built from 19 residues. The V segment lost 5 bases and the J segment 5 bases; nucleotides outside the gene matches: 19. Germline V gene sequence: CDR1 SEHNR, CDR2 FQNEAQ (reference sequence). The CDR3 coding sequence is TGTGCCAGCAGCCAACGGACTAGCGGTACCGGAGAGGGGCGAGATACGCAGTATTTT. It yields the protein CASSQRTSGTGEGRDTQYF.

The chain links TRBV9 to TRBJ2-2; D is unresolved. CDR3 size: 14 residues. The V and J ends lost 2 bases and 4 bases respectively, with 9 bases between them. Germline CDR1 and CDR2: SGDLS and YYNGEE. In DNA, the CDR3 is TGTGCCAGCAGCGTCGGGTTTCGCACCGGGGAGCTGTTTTTT. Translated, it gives CASSVGFRTGELFF.

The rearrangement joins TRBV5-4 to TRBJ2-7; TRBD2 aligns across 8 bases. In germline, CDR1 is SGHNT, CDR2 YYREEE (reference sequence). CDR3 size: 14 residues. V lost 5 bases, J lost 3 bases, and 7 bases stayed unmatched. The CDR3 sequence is CASSGGGPGYEQYF. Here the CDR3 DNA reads TGTGCCAGCAGTGGCGGGGGGCCAGGCTACGAGCAGTACTTC.

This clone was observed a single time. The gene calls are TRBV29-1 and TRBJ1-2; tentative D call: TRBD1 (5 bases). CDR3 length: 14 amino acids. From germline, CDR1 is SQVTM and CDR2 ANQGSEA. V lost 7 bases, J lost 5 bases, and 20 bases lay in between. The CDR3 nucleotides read TGCAGCGCACCCTACGGGGACTCTCGGTATGGCTACACCTTC. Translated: CSAPYGDSRYGYTF.

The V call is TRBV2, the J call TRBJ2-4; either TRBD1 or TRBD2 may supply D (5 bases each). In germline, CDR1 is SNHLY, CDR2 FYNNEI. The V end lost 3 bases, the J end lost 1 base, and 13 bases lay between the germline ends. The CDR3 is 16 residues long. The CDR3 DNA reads TGTGCCAGCAGTGATCCGGGGCAGGTTGCCAAAAACATTCAGTACTTC. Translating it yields CASSDPGQVAKNIQYF.

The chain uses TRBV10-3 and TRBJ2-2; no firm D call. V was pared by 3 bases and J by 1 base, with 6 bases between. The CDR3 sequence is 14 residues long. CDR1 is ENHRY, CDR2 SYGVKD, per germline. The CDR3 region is CAISDGVNTGELFF. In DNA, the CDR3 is TGTGCCATCAGTGATGGCGTGAACACCGGGGAGCTGTTTTTT.

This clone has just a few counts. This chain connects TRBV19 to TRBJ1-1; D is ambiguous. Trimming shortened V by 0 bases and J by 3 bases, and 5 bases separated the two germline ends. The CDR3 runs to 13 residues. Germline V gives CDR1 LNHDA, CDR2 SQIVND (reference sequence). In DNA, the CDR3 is TGTGCCAGTAGTATAGAGACCTACACTGAAGCTTTCTTT. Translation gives CASSIETYTEAFF.

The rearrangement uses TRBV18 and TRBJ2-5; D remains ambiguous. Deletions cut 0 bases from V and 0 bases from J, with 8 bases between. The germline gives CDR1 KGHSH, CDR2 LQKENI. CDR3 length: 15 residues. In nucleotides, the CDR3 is TGTGCCAGCTCACCACCGATGGCAGACCAAGAGACCCAGTACTTC. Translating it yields CASSPPMADQETQYF.

The CDR3 reads CASRHREGVAEAFF. For the CDR3, the DNA is TGTGCCAGTAGGCACAGGGAGGGTGTCGCTGAAGCTTTCTTT. This chain uses TRBV19 with TRBJ1-1; TRBD1 might be the D (6 bases). The CDR3 has 14 residues. The V and J ends lost 6 bases and 6 bases respectively, with 17 bases between them. Germline V gene lookup returns CDR1 LNHDA and CDR2 SQIVND (reference sequence).

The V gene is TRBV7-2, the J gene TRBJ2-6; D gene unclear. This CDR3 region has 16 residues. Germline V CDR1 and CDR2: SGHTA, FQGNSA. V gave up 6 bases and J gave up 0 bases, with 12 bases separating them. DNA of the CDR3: TGTGCCAGCAGTCTTCCATTCAACTCTGGGGCCAACGTCCTGACTTTC. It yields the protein CASSLPFNSGANVLTF. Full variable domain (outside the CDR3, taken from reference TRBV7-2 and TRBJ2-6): GAGVSQSPSNKVTEKGKDVELRCDPISGHTALYWYRQSLGQGLEFLIYFQGNSAPDKSGLPSDRFSAERTGGSVSTLTIQRTQQEDSAVYLCASSLPFNSGANVLTFGAGSRLTVL.

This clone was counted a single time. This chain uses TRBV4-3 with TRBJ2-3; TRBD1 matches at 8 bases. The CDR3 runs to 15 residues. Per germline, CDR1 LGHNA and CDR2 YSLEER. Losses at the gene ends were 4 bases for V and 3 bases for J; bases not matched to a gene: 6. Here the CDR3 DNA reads TGCGCCAGCAGCCGGGGACAGGTAGTAACAGATACGCAGTATTTT. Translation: CASSRGQVVTDTQYF.

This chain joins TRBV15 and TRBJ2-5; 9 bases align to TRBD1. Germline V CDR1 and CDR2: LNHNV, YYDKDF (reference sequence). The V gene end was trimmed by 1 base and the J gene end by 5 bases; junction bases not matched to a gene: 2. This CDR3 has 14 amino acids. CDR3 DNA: TGTGCCACCAGCAGAGCACAGGGGGCCGAGACCCAGTACTTC. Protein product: CATSRAQGAETQYF.

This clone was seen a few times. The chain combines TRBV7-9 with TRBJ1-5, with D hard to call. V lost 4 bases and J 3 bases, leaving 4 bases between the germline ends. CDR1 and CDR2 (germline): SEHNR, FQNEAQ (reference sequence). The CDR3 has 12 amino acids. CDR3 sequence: CASSSYNQPQHF. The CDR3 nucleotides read TGTGCCAGCAGCTCGTACAATCAGCCCCAGCATTTT.

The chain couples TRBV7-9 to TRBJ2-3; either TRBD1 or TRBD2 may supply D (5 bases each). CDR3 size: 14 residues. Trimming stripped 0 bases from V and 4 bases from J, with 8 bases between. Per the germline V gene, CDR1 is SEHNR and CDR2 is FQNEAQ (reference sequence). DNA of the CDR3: TGTGCCAGCAGCTTAGCGGGGGAGTCAGATACGCAGTATTTT. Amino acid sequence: CASSLAGESDTQYF.

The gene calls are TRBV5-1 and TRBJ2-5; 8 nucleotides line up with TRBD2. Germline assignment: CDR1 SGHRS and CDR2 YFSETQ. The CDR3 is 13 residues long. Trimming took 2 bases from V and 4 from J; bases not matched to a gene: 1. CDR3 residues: CASSFAGGETQYF. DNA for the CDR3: TGCGCCAGCAGCTTTGCGGGGGGAGAGACCCAGTACTTC.

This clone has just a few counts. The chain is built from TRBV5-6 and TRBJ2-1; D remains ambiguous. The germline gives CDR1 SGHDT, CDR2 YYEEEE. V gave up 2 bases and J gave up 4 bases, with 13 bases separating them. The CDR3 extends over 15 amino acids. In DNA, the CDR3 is TGTGCCAGCAGCTTTAGGGCAGAGCCTTACAATGAGCAGTTCTTC. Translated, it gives CASSFRAEPYNEQFF.

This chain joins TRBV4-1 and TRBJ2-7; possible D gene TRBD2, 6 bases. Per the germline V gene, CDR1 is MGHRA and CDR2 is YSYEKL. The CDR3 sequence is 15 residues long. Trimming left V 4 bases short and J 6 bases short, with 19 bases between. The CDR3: CASSLSRDLPTEQYF. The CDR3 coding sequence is TGCGCCAGCAGCCTTTCGAGGGACTTACCTACCGAGCAGTACTTC.

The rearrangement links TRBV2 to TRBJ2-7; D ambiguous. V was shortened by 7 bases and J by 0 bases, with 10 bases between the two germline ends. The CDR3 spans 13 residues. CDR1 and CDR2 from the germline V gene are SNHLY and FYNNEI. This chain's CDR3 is CASTHESSYEQYF. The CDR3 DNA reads TGTGCCAGCACTCACGAGAGCTCCTACGAGCAGTACTTC.

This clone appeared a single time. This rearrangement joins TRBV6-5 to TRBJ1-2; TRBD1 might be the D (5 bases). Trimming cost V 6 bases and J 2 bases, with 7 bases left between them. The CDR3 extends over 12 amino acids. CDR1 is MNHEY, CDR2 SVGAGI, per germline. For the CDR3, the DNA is TGTGCCAGCAGGCGACAGAACTATGGCTACACCTTC. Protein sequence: CASRRQNYGYTF.

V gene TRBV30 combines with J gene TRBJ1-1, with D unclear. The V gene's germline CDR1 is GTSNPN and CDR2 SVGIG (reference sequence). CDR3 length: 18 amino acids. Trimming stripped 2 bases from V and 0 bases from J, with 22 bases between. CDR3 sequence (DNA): TGTGCCTGGAGTCGGGAGGGCGGAAGGAAAAACATGAACACTGAAGCTTTCTTT. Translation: CAWSREGGRKNMNTEAFF.